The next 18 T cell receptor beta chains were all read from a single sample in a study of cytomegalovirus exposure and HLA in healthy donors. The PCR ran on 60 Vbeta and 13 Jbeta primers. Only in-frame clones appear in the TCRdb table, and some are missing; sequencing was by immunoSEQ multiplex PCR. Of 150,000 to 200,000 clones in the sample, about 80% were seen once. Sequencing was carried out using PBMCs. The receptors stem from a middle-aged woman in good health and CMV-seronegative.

Here the CDR3 reads CASSFLAANTDTQYF. The CDR3 DNA sequence: TGTGCCAGCAGCTTTCTAGCCGCGAACACAGATACGCAGTATTTT. The J gene is TRBJ2-3, the V gene TRBV5-5, with D possibly matching TRBD2 (5 bases). The V gene's germline CDR1 is SGHKS and CDR2 YYEKEE (reference sequence). The V and J ends lost 2 bases and 2 bases respectively, with 12 bases between them. This CDR3 is built from 15 residues. Drawing the rest from reference TRBV5-5 and TRBJ2-3, the complete variable domain is DAGVTQSPTHLIKTRGQQVTLRCSPISGHKSVSWYQQVLGQGPQFIFQYYEKEERGRGNFPDRFSARQFPNYSSELNVNALLLGDSALYLCASSFLAANTDTQYFGPGTRLTVL.

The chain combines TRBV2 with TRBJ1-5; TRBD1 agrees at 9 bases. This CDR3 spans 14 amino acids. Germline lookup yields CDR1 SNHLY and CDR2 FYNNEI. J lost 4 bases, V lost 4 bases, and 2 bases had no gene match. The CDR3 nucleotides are TGTGCCAGCAGTGGGGACAGGGCGAATCAGCCCCAGCATTTT. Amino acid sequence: CASSGDRANQPQHF.

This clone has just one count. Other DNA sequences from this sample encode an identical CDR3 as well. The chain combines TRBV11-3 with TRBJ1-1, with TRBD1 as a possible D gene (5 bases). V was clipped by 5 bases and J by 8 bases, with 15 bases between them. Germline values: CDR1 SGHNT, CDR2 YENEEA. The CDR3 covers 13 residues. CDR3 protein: CASSPRAEGEAFF. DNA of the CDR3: TGTGCCAGCAGCCCCAGGGCCGAAGGAGAAGCTTTCTTT.

The CDR3 DNA is TGTGCCAGCAGTGAAACCCTAGATCAGCCCCAGCATTTT. It translates to CASSETLDQPQHF. The chain links TRBV2 to TRBJ1-5; the D is unclear. V lost 2 bases and J 5 bases, leaving 7 bases between the germline ends. The CDR3 has 13 amino acids. Per the germline V gene, CDR1 is SNHLY and CDR2 is FYNNEI.

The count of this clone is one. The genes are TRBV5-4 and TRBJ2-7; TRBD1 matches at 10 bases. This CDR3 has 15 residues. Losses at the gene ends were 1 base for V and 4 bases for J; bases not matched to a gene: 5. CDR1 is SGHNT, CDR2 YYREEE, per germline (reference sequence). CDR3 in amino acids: CASSLSGTGVYEQYF. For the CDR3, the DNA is TGTGCCAGCAGCTTGAGCGGGACAGGGGTATACGAGCAGTACTTC.

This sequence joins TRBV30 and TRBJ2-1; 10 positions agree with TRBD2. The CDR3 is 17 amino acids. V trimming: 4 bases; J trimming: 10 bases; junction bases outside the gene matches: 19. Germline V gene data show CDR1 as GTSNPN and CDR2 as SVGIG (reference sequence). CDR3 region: CAWTDGLAESRNREQFF. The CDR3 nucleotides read TGTGCCTGGACGGACGGACTAGCGGAATCGCGTAATCGGGAGCAGTTCTTC.

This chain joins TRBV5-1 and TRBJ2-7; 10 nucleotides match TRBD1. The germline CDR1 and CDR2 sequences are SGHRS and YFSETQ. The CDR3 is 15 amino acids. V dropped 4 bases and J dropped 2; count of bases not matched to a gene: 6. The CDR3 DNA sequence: TGCGCCAGCAGCCCCAGACAGGGGGCCGCCTACGAGCAGTACTTC. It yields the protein CASSPRQGAAYEQYF.

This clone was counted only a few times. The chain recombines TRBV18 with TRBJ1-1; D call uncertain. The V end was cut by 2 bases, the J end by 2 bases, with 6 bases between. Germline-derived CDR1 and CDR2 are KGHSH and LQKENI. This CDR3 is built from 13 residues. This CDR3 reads CASSPMANTEAFF. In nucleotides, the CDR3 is TGTGCCAGCTCACCAATGGCCAACACTGAAGCTTTCTTT. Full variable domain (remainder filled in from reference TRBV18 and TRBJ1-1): NAGVMQNPRHLVRRRGQEARLRCSPMKGHSHVYWYRQLPEEGLKFMVYLQKENIIDESGMPKERFSAEFPKEGPSILRIQQVVRGDSAAYFCASSPMANTEAFFGQGTRLTVV.

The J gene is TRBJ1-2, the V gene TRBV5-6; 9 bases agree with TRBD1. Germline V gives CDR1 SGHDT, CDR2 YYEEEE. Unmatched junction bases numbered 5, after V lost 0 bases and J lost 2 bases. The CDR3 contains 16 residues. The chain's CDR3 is CASSLDRGRLNYGYTF. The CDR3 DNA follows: TGTGCCAGCAGCTTGGACAGGGGGCGCCTAAACTATGGCTACACCTTC. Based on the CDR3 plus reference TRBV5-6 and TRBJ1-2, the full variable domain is DAGVTQSPTHLIKTRGQQVTLRCSPKSGHDTVSWYQQALGQGPQFIFQYYEEEERQRGNFPDRFSGHQFPNYSSELNVNALLLGDSALYLCASSLDRGRLNYGYTFGSGTRLTVV.

This CDR3 reads CASSFSSGDEQYV. In DNA form, the CDR3 reads TGTGCCAGCAGCTTTTCTTCGGGGGACGAGCAGTACGTC. The rearrangement joins TRBV5-5 to TRBJ2-7, with D possibly being TRBD2 (6 bases). CDR1 SGHKS and CDR2 YYEKEE come from the germline V gene (reference sequence). Trimming took 2 bases from V and 5 from J, leaving 11 bases between them. This CDR3 contains 13 residues.

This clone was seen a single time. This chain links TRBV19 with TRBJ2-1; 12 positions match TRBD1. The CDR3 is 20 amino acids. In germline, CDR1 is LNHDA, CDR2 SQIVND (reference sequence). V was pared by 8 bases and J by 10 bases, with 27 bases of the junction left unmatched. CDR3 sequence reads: CASAEGRGPGQGARIGEQFF. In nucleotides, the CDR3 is TGTGCCAGTGCCGAAGGGAGGGGACCGGGACAGGGGGCGCGAATCGGCGAGCAGTTCTTC. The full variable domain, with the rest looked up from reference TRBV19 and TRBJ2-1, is DGGITQSPKYLFRKEGQNVTLSCEQNLNHDAMYWYRQDPGQGLRLIYYSQIVNDFQKGDIAEGYSVSREKKESFPLTVTSAQKNPTAFYLCASAEGRGPGQGARIGEQFFGPGTRLTVL.

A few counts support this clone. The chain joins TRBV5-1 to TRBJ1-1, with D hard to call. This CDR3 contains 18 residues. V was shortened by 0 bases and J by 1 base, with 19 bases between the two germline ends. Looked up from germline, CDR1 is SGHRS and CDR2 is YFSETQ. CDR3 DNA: TGCGCCAGCAGCTTGGATGGCAGTAACATGGCTGGGAACACTGAAGCTTTCTTT. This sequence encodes CASSLDGSNMAGNTEAFF.

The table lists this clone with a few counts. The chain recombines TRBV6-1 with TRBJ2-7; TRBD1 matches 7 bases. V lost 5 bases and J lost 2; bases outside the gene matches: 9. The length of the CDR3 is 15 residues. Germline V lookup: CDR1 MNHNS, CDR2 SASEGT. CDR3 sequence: CASSQTGTVAYEQYF. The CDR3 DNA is TGTGCCAGCAGTCAAACCGGGACAGTAGCCTACGAGCAGTACTTC.

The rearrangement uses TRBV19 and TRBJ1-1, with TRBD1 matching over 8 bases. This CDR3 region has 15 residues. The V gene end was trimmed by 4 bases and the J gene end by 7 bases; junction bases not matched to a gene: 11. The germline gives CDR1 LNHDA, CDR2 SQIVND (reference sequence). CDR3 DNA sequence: TGTGCCAGTAGTACGATCGGGACAGGAGTCAATGAAGCTTTCTTT. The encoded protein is CASSTIGTGVNEAFF. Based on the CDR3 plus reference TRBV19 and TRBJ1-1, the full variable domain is DGGITQSPKYLFRKEGQNVTLSCEQNLNHDAMYWYRQDPGQGLRLIYYSQIVNDFQKGDIAEGYSVSREKKESFPLTVTSAQKNPTAFYLCASSTIGTGVNEAFFGQGTRLTVV.

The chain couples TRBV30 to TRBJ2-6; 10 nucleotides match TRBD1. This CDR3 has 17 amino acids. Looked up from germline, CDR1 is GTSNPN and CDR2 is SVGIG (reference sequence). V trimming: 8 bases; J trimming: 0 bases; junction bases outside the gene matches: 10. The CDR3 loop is CAHIGGQGYSGANVLTF. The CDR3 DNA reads TGTGCCCACATAGGGGGACAGGGGTACTCTGGGGCCAACGTCCTGACTTTC.

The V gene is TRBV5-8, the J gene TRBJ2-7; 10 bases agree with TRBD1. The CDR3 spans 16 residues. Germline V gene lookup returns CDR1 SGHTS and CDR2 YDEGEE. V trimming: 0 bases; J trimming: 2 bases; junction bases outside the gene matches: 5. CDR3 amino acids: CASSLATGQGPYEQYF. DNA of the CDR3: TGTGCCAGCAGCTTGGCCACGGGACAGGGGCCCTACGAGCAGTACTTC.

CDR3 DNA: TGTGCCACCGGTAGCCGGATGAACACTGAAGCTTTCTTT. Residues: CATGSRMNTEAFF. The V and J genes are TRBV19 and TRBJ1-1; D remains ambiguous. Trimming removed 10 bases from V and 0 bases from J, with 12 bases in between. Germline V gene data show CDR1 as LNHDA and CDR2 as SQIVND (reference sequence). The CDR3 totals 13 residues.

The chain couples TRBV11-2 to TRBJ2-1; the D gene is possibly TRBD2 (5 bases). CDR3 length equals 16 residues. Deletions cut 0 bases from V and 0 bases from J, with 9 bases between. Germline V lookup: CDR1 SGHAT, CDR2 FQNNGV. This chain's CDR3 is CASSLEVGSSYNEQFF. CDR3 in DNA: TGTGCCAGCAGCTTAGAGGTGGGGAGCTCCTACAATGAGCAGTTCTTC. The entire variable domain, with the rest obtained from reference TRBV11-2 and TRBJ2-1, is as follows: EAGVAQSPRYKIIEKRQSVAFWCNPISGHATLYWYQQILGQGPKLLIQFQNNGVVDDSQLPKDRFSAERLKGVDSTLKIQPAKLEDSAVYLCASSLEVGSSYNEQFFGPGTRLTVL.